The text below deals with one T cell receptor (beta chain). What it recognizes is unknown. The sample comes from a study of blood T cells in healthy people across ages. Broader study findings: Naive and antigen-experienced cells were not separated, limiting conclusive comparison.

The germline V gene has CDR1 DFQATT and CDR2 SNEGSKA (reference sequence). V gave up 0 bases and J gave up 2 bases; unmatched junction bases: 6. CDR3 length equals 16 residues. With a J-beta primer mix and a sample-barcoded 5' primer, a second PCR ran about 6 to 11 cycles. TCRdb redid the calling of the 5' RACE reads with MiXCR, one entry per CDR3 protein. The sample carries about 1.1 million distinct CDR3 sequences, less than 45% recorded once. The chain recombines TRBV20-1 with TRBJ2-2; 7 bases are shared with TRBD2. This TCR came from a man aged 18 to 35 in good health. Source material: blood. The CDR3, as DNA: TGCAGTGCTAGAGATATAGCTAGCGGAAACACCGGGGAGCTGTTTTTT. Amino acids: CSARDIASGNTGELFF.